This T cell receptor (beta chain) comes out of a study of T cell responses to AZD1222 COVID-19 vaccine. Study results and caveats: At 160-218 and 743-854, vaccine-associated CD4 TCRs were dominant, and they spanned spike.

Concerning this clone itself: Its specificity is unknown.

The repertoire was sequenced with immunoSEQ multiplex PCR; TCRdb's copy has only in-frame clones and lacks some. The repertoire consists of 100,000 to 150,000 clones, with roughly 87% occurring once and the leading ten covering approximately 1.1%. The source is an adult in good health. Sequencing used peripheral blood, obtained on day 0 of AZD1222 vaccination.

The CDR3 region has the DNA TGTGCCAGCAGTCTCGGGACAGGGCGGGATACTGAAGCTTTCTTT. It codes for CASSLGTGRDTEAFF. This rearrangement joins TRBV27 to TRBJ1-1, with 9 bases matching TRBD1. V was clipped by 5 bases and J by 5 bases; unmatched bases: 9. The CDR3 has 15 residues. Germline lookup yields CDR1 MNHEY and CDR2 SMNVEV (reference sequence).